The 7 T cell receptor beta chains presented below share a single source sample, sequenced in a study of identifying expanded T cells in peripheral blood. Assay: immunoSEQ multiplex PCR; the TCRdb copy retains only in-frame clones and omits some. The repertoire includes around 120,000 clones, 75% to 90% of them detected once, and roughly 7.9% sits in the top ten. The specimen was blood. These receptors originate from a person between 18 and 75 years old in good health.

The chain uses TRBV7-2 and TRBJ2-5; D gene uncertain. This CDR3 has 13 residues. Germline V CDR1 and CDR2: SGHTA, FQGNSA. With 5 bases removed from V and 8 bases from J, the gap between germline ends came to 15 bases. The CDR3 loop is CASSNPRRSTQYF. The CDR3 nucleotides read TGTGCCAGCAGCAACCCCCGTAGGTCCACCCAGTACTTC.

The chain links TRBV13 to TRBJ2-1; 10 bases map to TRBD2. This CDR3 comprises 16 residues. Germline lookup yields CDR1 PRHDT and CDR2 FYEKMQ (reference sequence). The J segment lost 10 bases and the V segment lost 1 base, leaving 10 bases of the junction unmatched. As DNA, the CDR3 is TGTGCCAGCAGCTTAGAAGGAGCGGGGGGGCTGGGCGAGCAGTTCTTC. Translating it yields CASSLEGAGGLGEQFF. The full variable domain, rest sourced from reference TRBV13 and TRBJ2-1, is AAGVIQSPRHLIKEKRETATLKCYPIPRHDTVYWYQQGPGQDPQFLISFYEKMQSDKGSIPDRFSAQQFSDYHSELNMSSLELGDSALYFCASSLEGAGGLGEQFFGPGTRLTVL.

The rearrangement uses TRBV18 and TRBJ1-4; 10 nucleotides agree with TRBD1. The V segment lost 5 bases and the J segment 5 bases; nucleotides outside the gene matches: 8. The CDR3 has 16 amino acids. Germline V gene sequence: CDR1 KGHSH, CDR2 LQKENI. CDR3 residues: CASSSSRDRGNEKLFF. CDR3 DNA sequence: TGTGCCAGCTCATCTTCCCGGGACAGGGGCAATGAAAAACTGTTTTTT.

The chain joins TRBV25-1 to TRBJ1-5, with 10 bases fitting TRBD1. Per the germline V gene, CDR1 is MGHDK and CDR2 is SYGVNS. Trimming cost V 3 bases and J 9 bases; bases outside gene matches: 11. The CDR3 totals 16 residues. DNA of the CDR3: TGTGCCAGCAGTGATTCCGGGACAGGGGTTTTAGGGCCCCAGCATTTT. It specifies CASSDSGTGVLGPQHF.

DNA for the CDR3: TGTGCCAGCGGGGCGGGCAGGGGTTCCTATGGCTACACCTTC. This gives the protein CASGAGRGSYGYTF. This chain links TRBV28 with TRBJ1-2; a weak D match, TRBD1 (6 bases). Trimming shortened V by 8 bases and J by 4 bases, and 17 bases separated the two germline ends. The CDR3 totals 14 residues. Germline assignment: CDR1 MDHEN and CDR2 SYDVKM.

This chain connects TRBV30 to TRBJ2-3; 9 nucleotides agree with TRBD2. The CDR3 contains 14 residues. Germline CDR1 and CDR2: GTSNPN and SVGIG (reference sequence). Trimming cost V 4 bases and J 3 bases; bases outside gene matches: 5. The CDR3 here is CAWTGGGGTDTQYF. The CDR3 coding sequence is TGTGCCTGGACTGGCGGGGGGGGAACAGATACGCAGTATTTT. Full variable domain (missing parts from reference TRBV30 and TRBJ2-3): SQTIHQWPATLVQPVGSPLSLECTVEGTSNPNLYWYRQAAGRGLQLLFYSVGIGQISSEVPQNLSASRPQDRQFILSSKKLLLSDSGFYLCAWTGGGGTDTQYFGPGTRLTVL.

The V call is TRBV7-9, the J call TRBJ2-7, with D perhaps matching TRBD1 (6 bases). The V end lost 5 bases, the J end lost 2 bases, and 16 bases lay between the germline ends. The CDR3 runs to 15 residues. CDR1 is SEHNR, CDR2 FQNEAQ, per germline (reference sequence). CDR3 nucleotides: TGTGCCAGCAGCGCTACCGGGACATCGCCCTACGAGCAGTACTTC. Its protein is CASSATGTSPYEQYF.